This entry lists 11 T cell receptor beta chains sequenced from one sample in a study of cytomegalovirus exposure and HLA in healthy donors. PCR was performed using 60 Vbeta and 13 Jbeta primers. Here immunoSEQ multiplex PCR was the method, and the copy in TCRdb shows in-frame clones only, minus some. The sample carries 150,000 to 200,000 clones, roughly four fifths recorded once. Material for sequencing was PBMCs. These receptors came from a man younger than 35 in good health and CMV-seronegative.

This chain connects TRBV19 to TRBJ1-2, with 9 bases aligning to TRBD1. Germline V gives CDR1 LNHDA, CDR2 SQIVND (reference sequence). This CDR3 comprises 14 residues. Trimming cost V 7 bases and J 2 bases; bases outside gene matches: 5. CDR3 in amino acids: CASKETGGNYGYTF. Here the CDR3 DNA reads TGTGCCAGTAAGGAGACAGGGGGAAACTATGGCTACACCTTC. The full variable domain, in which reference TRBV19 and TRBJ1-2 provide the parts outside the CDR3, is DGGITQSPKYLFRKEGQNVTLSCEQNLNHDAMYWYRQDPGQGLRLIYYSQIVNDFQKGDIAEGYSVSREKKESFPLTVTSAQKNPTAFYLCASKETGGNYGYTFGSGTRLTVV.

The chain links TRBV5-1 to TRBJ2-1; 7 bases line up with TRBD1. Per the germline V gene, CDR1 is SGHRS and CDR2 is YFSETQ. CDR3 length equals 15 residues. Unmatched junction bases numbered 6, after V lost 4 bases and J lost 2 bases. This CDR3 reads CASSQGVEPYNEQFF. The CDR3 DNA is TGCGCCAGCAGCCAGGGGGTAGAGCCCTACAATGAGCAGTTCTTC.

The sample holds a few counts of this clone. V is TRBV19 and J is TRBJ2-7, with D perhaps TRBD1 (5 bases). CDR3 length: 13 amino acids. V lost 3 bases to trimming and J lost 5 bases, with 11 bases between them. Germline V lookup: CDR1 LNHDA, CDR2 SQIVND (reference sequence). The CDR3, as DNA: TGTGCCAGTAGTATCGGTCAGGGTAACGAGCAGTACTTC. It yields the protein CASSIGQGNEQYF.

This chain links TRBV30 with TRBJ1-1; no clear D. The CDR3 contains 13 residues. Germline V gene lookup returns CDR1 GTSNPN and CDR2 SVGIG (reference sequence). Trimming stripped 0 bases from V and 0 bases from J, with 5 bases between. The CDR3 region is CAWSVQVNTEAFF. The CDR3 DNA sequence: TGTGCCTGGAGTGTCCAGGTGAACACTGAAGCTTTCTTT.

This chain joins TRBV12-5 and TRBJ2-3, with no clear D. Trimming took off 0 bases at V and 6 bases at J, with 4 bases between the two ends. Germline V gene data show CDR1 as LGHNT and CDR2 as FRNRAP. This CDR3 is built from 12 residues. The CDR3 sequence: CASGLVLDTQYF. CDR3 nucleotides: TGTGCTAGTGGTTTGGTACTGGATACGCAGTATTTT.

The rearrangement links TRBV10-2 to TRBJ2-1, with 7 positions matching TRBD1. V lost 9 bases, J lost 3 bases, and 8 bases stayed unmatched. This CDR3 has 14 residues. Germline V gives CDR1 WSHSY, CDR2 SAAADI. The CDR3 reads CASFQGQHYNEQFF. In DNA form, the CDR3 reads TGCGCCAGTTTTCAGGGACAGCACTACAATGAGCAGTTCTTC.

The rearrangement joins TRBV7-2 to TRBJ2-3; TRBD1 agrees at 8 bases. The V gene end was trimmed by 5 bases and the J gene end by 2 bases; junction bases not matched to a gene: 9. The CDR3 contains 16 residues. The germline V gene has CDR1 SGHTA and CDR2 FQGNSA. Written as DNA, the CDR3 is TGTGCCAGCAGCCCCCAGGGGGCTCTTCTCACAGATACGCAGTATTTT. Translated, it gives CASSPQGALLTDTQYF. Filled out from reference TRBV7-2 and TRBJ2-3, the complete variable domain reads GAGVSQSPSNKVTEKGKDVELRCDPISGHTALYWYRQSLGQGLEFLIYFQGNSAPDKSGLPSDRFSAERTGGSVSTLTIQRTQQEDSAVYLCASSPQGALLTDTQYFGPGTRLTVL.

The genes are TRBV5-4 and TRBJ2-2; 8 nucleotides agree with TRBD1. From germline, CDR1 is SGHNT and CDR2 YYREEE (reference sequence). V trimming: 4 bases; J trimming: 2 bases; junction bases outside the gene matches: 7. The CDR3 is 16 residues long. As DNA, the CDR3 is TGTGCCAGCAGCAGGCCCGGGACAGGTAACACCGGGGAGCTGTTTTTT. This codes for CASSRPGTGNTGELFF. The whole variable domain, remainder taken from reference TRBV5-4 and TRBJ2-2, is ETGVTQSPTHLIKTRGQQVTLRCSSQSGHNTVSWYQQALGQGPQFIFQYYREEENGRGNFPPRFSGLQFPNYSSELNVNALELDDSALYLCASSRPGTGNTGELFFGEGSRLTVL.

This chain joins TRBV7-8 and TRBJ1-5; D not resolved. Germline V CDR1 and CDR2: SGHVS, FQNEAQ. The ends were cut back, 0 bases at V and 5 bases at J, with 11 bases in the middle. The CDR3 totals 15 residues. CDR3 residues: CASSLAWQEYQPQHF. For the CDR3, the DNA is TGTGCCAGCAGCTTAGCATGGCAGGAATATCAGCCCCAGCATTTT.

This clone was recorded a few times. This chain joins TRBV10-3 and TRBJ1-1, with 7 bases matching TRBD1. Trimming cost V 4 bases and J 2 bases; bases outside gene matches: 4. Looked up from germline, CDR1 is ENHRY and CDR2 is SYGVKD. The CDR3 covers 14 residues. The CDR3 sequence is CAISGGTANTEAFF. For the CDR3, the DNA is TGTGCCATCAGTGGAGGGACAGCTAACACTGAAGCTTTCTTT.

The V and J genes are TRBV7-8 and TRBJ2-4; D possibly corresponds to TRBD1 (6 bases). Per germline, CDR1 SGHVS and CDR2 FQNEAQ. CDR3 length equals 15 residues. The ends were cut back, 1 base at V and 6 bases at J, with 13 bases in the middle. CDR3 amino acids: CASSLDRQGRNIQYF. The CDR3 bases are TGTGCCAGCAGCTTAGATAGGCAGGGGCGAAACATTCAGTACTTC.